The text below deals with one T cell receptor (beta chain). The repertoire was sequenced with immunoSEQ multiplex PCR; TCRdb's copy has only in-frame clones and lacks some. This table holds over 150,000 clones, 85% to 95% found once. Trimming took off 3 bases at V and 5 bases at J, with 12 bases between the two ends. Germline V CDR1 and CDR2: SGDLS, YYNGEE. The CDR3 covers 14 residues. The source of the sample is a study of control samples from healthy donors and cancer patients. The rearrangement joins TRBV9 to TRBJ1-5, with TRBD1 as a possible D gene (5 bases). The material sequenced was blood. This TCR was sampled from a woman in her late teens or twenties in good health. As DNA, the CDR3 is TGTGCCAGCAGCGATGGGGGGAGTTATCAGCCCCAGCATTTT. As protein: CASSDGGSYQPQHF.